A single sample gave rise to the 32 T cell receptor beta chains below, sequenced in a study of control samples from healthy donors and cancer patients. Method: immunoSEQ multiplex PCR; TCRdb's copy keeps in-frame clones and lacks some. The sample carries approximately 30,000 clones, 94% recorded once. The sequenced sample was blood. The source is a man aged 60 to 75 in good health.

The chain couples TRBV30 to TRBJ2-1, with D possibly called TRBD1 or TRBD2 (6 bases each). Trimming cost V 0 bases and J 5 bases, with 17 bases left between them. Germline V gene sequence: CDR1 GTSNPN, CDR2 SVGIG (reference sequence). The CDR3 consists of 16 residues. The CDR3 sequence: CAWSVNMGGRNNEQFF. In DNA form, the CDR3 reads TGTGCCTGGAGTGTAAATATGGGGGGCCGCAACAATGAGCAGTTCTTC. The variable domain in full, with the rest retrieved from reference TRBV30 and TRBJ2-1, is SQTIHQWPATLVQPVGSPLSLECTVEGTSNPNLYWYRQAAGRGLQLLFYSVGIGQISSEVPQNLSASRPQDRQFILSSKKLLLSDSGFYLCAWSVNMGGRNNEQFFGPGTRLTVL.

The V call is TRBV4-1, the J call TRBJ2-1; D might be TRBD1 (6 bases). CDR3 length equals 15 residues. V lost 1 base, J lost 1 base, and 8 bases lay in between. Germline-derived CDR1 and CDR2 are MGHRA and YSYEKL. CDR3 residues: CASSQAGVSYNEQFF. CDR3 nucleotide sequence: TGCGCCAGCAGCCAAGCAGGGGTATCCTACAATGAGCAGTTCTTC.

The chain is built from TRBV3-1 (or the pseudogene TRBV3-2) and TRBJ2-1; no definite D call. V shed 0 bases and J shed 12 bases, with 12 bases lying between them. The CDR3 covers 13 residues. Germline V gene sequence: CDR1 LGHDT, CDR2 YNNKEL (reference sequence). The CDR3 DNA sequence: TGTGCCAGCAGCCAAGATTCTAGGACGGGGCAGTTCTTC. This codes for CASSQDSRTGQFF.

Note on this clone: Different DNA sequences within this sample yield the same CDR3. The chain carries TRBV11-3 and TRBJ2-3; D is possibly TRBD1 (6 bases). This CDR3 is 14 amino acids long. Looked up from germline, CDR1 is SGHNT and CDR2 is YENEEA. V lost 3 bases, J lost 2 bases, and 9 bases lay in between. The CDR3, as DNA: TGTGCCAGCAGCTTCCAGGGGCCCACAGATACGCAGTATTTT. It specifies CASSFQGPTDTQYF.

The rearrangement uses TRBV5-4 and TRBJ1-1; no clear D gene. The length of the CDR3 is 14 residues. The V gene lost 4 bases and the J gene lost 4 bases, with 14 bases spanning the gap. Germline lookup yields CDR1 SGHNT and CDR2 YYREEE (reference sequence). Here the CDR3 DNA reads TGTGCCAGCAGCGCCCGGGAGGGTAGCACTGAAGCTTTCTTT. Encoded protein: CASSAREGSTEAFF. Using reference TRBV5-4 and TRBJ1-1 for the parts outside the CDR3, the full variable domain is ETGVTQSPTHLIKTRGQQVTLRCSSQSGHNTVSWYQQALGQGPQFIFQYYREEENGRGNFPPRFSGLQFPNYSSELNVNALELDDSALYLCASSAREGSTEAFFGQGTRLTVV.

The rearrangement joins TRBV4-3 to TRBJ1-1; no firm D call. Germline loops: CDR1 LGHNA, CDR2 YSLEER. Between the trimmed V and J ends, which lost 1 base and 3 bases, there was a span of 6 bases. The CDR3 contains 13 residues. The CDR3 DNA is TGCGCCAGCAGCCAAGGGTCGTACACTGAAGCTTTCTTT. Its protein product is CASSQGSYTEAFF.

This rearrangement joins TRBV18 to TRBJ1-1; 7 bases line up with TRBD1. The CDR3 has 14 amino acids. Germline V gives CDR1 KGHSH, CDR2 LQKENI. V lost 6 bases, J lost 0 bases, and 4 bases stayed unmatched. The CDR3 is CASSQGVMNTEAFF. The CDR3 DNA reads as TGTGCCAGCTCCCAGGGGGTAATGAACACTGAAGCTTTCTTT.

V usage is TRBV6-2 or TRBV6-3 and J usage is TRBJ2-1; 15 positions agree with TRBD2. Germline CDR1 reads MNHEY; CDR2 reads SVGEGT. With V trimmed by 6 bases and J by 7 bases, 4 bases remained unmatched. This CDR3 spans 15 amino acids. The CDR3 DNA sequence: TGTGCCAGCAGCCCAGGACTAGCGGGGGGGAATGAGCAGTTCTTC. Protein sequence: CASSPGLAGGNEQFF.

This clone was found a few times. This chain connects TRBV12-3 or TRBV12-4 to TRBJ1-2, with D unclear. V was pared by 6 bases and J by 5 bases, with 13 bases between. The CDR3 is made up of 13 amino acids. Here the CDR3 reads CASSPDLVYGYTF. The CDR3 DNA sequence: TGTGCCAGCAGCCCGGACCTAGTTTATGGCTACACCTTC.

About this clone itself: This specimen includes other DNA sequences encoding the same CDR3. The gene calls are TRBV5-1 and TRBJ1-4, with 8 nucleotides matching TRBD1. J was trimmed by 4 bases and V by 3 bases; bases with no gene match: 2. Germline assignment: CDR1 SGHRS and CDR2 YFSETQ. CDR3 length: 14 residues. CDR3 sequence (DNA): TGCGCCAGCAGCTCCGGACAGGGTAATGAAAAACTGTTTTTT. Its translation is CASSSGQGNEKLFF. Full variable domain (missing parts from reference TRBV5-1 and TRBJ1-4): KAGVTQTPRYLIKTRGQQVTLSCSPISGHRSVSWYQQTPGQGLQFLFEYFSETQRNKGNFPGRFSGRQFSNSRSEMNVSTLELGDSALYLCASSSGQGNEKLFFGSGTQLSVL.

This chain's CDR3 is CASSFAGGTQYF. Here the CDR3 DNA reads TGTGCCAGCAGCTTTGCCGGGGGAACCCAGTACTTC. V and J are TRBV7-8 and TRBJ2-5; maybe TRBD2 (6 bases). The CDR3 length is 12 residues. V shed 3 bases and J shed 8 bases, with 10 bases lying between them. CDR1 is SGHVS, CDR2 FQNEAQ, per germline. The full variable domain, in which reference TRBV7-8 and TRBJ2-5 provide the parts outside the CDR3, is GAGVSQSPRYKVAKRGQDVALRCDPISGHVSLFWYQQALGQGPEFLTYFQNEAQLDKSGLPSDRFFAERPEGSVSTLKIQRTQQEDSAVYLCASSFAGGTQYFGPGTRLLVL.

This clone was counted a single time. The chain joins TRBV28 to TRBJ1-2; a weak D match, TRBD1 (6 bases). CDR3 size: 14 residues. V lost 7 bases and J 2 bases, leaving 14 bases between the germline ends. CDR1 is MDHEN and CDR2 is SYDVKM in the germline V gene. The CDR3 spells CASTRRGRNYGYTF. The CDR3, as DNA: TGTGCCAGCACCCGCAGGGGCAGAAACTATGGCTACACCTTC.

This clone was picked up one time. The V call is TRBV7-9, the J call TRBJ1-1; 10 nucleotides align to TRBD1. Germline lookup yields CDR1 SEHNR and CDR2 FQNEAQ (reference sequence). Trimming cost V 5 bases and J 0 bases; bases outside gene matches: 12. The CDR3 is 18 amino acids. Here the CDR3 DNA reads TGTGCCAGCAGCGACCCGGGACAGGGGACGCCCATGAACACTGAAGCTTTCTTT. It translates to CASSDPGQGTPMNTEAFF.

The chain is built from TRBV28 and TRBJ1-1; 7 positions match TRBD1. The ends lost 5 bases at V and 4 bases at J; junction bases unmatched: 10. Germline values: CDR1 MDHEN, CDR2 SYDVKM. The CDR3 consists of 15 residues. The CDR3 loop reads CASSETGRGGTEAFF. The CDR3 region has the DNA TGTGCCAGCAGTGAGACAGGGCGAGGGGGCACTGAAGCTTTCTTT. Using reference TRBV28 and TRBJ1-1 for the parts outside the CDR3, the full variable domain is DVKVTQSSRYLVKRTGEKVFLECVQDMDHENMFWYRQDPGLGLRLIYFSYDVKMKEKGDIPEGYSVSREKKERFSLILESASTNQTSMYLCASSETGRGGTEAFFGQGTRLTVV.

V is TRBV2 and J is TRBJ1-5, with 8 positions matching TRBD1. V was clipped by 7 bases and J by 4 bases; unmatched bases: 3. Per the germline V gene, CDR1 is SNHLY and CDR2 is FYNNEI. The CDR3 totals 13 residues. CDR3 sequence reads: CASTGQENQPQHF. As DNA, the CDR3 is TGTGCCAGCACGGGACAGGAGAATCAGCCCCAGCATTTT. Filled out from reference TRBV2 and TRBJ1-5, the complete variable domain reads EPEVTQTPSHQVTQMGQEVILRCVPISNHLYFYWYRQILGQKVEFLVSFYNNEISEKSEIFDDQFSVERPDGSNFTLKIRSTKLEDSAMYFCASTGQENQPQHFGDGTRLSIL.

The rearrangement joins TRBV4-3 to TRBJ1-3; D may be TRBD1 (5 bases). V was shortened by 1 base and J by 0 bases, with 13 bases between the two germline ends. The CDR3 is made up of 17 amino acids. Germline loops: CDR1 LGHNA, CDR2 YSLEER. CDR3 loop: CASSQVDIPSSGNTIYF. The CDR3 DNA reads TGCGCCAGCAGCCAAGTGGACATACCGAGCTCTGGAAACACCATATATTTT.

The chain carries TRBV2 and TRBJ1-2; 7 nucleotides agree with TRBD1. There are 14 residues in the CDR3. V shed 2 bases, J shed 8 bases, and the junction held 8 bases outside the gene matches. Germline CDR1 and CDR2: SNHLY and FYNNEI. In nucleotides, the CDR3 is TGTGCCAGCAGTGAAAATCACAGGGGAAGGGGCTACACCTTC. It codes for CASSENHRGRGYTF. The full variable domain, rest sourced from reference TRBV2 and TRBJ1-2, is EPEVTQTPSHQVTQMGQEVILRCVPISNHLYFYWYRQILGQKVEFLVSFYNNEISEKSEIFDDQFSVERPDGSNFTLKIRSTKLEDSAMYFCASSENHRGRGYTFGSGTRLTVV.

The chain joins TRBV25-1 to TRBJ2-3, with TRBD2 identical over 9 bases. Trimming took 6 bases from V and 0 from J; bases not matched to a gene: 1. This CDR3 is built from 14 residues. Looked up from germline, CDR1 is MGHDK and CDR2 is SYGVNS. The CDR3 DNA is TGTGCCAGCAGGCGGGGGGGCAGCACAGATACGCAGTATTTT. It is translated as CASRRGGSTDTQYF.

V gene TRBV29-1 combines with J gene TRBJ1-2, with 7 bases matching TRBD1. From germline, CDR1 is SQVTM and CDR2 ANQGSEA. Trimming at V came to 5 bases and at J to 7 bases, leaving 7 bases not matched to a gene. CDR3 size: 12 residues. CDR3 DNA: TGCAGCGTTAACGACAGGGTGGTTGGCTACACCTTC. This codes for CSVNDRVVGYTF.

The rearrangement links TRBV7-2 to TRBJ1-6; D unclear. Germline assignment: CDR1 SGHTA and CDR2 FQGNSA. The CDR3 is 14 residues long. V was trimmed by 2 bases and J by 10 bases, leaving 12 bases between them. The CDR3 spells CASSLNPLRSPLHF. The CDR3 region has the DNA TGTGCCAGCAGCTTAAACCCGCTGAGGTCACCCCTCCACTTT.

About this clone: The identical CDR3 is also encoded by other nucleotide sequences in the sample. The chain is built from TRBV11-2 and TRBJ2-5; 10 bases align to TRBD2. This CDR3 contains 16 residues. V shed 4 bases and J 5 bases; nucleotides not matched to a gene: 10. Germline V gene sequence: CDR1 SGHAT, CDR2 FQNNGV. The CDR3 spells CASSWGQRGGRETQYF. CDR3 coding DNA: TGTGCCAGCAGCTGGGGTCAGCGGGGGGGCCGGGAGACCCAGTACTTC.

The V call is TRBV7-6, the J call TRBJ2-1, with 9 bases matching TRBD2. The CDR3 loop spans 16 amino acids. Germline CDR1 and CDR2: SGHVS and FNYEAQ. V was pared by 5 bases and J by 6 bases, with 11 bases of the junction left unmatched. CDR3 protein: CASSGILTSGPNEQFF. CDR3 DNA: TGTGCCAGCAGCGGAATCTTGACTAGCGGACCCAATGAGCAGTTCTTC.

CDR3 DNA: TGTGCCAGTAGTATTGGGACAGGGGGGCCGAACACTGAAGCTTTCTTT. As protein: CASSIGTGGPNTEAFF. The chain carries TRBV19 and TRBJ1-1; TRBD1 matches at 11 bases. The CDR3 is 16 amino acids. Germline V gene lookup returns CDR1 LNHDA and CDR2 SQIVND (reference sequence). Trimming cost V 3 bases and J 1 base; bases outside gene matches: 4.

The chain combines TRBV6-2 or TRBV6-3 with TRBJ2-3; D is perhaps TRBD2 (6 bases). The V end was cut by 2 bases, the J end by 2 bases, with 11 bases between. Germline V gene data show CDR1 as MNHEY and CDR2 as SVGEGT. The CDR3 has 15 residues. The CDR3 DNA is TGTGCCAGCAGTTACGTGCGGGGCTACACAGATACGCAGTATTTT. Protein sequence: CASSYVRGYTDTQYF.

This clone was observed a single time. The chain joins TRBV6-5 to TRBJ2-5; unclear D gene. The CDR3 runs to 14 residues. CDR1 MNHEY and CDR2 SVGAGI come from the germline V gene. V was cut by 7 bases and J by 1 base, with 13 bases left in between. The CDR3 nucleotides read TGTGCCAGCATCCGAGGTAGGGCCCAAGAGACCCAGTACTTC. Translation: CASIRGRAQETQYF.

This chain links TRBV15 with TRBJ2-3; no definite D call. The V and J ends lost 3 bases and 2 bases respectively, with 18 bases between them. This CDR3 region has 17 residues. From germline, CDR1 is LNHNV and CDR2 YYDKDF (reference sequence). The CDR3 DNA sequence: TGTGCCACCAGCAGGGACGACCTTAGCTCCCTCACAGATACGCAGTATTTT. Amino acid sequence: CATSRDDLSSLTDTQYF.

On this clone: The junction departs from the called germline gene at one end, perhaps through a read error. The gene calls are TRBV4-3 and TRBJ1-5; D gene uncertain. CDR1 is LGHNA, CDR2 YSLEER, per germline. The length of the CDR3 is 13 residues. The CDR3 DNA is TGCGCCAGCAGCGAAGAAACAAATCAGCCCCAGCATTTT. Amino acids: CASSEETNQPQHF.

CDR3 bases: TGTGCCAGTAGTACCTCCTGGGGGTCGGCGGGCTATGGCTACACCTTC. The encoded protein is CASSTSWGSAGYGYTF. The V and J genes are TRBV19 and TRBJ1-2; a weak D match, TRBD1 (5 bases). This CDR3 comprises 16 residues. Germline V CDR1 and CDR2: LNHDA, SQIVND (reference sequence). The V end was cut by 4 bases, the J end by 4 bases, with 19 bases between.

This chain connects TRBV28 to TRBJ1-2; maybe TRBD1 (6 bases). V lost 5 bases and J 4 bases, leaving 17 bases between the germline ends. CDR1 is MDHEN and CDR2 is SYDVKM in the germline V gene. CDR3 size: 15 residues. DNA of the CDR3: TGTGCCAGCAGTCAGGGGACTGACTTCGGCTATGGCTACACCTTC. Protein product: CASSQGTDFGYGYTF.

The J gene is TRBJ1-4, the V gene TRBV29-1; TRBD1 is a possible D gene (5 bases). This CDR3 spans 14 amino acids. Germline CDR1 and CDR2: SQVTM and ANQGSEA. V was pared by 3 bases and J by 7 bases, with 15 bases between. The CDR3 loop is CSVDPGVGGEKLFF. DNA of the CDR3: TGCAGCGTTGACCCGGGGGTAGGTGGTGAAAAACTGTTTTTT.

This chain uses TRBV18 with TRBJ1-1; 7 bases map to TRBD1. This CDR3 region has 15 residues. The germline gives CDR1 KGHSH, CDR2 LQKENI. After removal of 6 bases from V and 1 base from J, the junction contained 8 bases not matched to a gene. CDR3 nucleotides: TGTGCCAGCTCCCTGACAGGGCAGGAGAACACTGAAGCTTTCTTT. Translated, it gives CASSLTGQENTEAFF.

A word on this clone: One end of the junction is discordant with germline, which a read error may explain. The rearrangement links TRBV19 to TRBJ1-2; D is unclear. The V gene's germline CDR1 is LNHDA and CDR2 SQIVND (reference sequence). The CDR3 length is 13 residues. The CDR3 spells CASRIEEEWGYTF. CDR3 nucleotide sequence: TGTGCCAGTAGGATAGAGGAGGAGTGGGGCTACACCTTC.